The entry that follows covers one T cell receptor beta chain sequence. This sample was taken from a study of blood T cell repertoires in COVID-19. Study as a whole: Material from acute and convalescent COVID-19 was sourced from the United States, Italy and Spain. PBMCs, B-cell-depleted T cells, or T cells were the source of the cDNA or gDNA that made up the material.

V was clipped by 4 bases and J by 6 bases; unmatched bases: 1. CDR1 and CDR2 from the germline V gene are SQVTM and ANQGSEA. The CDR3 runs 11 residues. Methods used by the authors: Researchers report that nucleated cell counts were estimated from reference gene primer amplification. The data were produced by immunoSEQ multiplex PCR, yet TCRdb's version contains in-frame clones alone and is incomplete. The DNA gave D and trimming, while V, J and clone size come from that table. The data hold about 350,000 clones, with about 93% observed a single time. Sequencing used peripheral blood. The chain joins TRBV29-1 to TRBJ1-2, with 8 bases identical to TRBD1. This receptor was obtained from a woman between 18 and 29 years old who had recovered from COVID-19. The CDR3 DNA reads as TGCAGCGTTGTACAGGGGGATGGCTACACCTTC. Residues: CSVVQGDGYTF. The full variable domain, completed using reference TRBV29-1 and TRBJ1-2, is SAVISQKPSRDICQRGTSLTIQCQVDSQVTMMFWYRQQPGQSLTLIATANQGSEATYESGFVIDKFPISRPNLTFSTLTVSNMSPEDSSIYLCSVVQGDGYTFGSGTRLTVV.